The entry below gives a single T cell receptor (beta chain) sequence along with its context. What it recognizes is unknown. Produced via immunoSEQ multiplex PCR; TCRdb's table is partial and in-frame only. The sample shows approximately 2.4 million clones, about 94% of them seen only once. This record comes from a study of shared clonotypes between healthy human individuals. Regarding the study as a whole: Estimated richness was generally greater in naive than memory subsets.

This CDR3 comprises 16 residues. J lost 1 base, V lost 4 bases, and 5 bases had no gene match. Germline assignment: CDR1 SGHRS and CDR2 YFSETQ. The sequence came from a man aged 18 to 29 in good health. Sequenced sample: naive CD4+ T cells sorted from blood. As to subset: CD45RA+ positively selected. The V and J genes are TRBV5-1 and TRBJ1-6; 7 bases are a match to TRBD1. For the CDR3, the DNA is TGCGCCAGCAGCCCCACAGGGGAATCCTATAATTCACCCCTCCACTTT. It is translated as CASSPTGESYNSPLHF.